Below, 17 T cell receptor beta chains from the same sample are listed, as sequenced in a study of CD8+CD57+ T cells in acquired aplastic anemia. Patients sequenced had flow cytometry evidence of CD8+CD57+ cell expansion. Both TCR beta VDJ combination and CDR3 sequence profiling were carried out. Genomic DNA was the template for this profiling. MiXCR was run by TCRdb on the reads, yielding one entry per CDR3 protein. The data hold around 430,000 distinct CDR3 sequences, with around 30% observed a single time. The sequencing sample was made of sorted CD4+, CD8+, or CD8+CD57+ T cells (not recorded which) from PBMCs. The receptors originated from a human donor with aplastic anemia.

The DNA for the CDR3 is TGCAGTGCTAGGGGGGGCGGGGGTCACAATGAGCAGTTCTTC. Protein sequence: CSARGGGGHNEQFF. The rearrangement links TRBV20-1 to TRBJ2-1; maybe TRBD2 (7 bases). The CDR3 has 14 residues. The V end lost 3 bases, the J end lost 5 bases, and 14 bases lay between the germline ends. From germline, CDR1 is DFQATT and CDR2 SNEGSKA (reference sequence).

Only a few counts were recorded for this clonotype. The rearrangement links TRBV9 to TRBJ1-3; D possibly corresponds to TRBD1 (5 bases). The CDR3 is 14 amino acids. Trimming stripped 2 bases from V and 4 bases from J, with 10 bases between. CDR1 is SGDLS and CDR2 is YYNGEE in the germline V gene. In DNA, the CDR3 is TGTGCCAGCAGCGTGTACGGGACGGGAAACACCATATATTTT. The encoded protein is CASSVYGTGNTIYF.

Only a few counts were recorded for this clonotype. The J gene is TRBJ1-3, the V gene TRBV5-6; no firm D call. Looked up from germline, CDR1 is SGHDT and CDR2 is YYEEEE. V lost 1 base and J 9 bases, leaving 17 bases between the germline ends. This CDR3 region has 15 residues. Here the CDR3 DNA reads TGTGCCAGCAGCTTGTTTACCATCCAGCGCGGCACCATATATTTT. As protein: CASSLFTIQRGTIYF.

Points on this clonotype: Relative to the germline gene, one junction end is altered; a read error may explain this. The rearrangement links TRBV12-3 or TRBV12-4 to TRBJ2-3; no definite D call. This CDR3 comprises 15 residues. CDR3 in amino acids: CASGLVAGITDTQYF. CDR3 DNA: TGTGCCAGCGGTTTAGTGGCAGGAATCACAGATACGCAGTATTTT.

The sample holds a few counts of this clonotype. This CDR3 is CASSPRGGRFTEAFF. DNA of the CDR3: TGTGCCAGCAGCCCCAGGGGAGGGAGATTCACTGAAGCTTTCTTT. The chain employs TRBV7-2 and TRBJ1-1, with D possibly TRBD1 on 6 matching bases. The CDR3 totals 15 residues. CDR1 and CDR2 (germline): SGHTA, FQGNSA. Trimming shortened V by 5 bases and J by 4 bases, and 17 bases separated the two germline ends.

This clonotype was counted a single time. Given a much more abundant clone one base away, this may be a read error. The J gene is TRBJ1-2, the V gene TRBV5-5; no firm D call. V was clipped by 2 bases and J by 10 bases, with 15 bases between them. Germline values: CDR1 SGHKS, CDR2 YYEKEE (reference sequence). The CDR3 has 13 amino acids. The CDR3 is CASSFEVSRVYTF. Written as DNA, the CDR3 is TGTGCCAGCAGCTTTGAGGTATCACGGGTCTACACCTTC.

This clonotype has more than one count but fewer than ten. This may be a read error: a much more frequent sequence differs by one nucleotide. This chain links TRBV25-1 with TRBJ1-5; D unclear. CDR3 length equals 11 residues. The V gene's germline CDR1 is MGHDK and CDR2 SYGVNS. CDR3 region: CTSSTGGPQHF. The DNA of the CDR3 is TGTACCAGCAGCACCGGAGGGCCCCAGCATTTT.

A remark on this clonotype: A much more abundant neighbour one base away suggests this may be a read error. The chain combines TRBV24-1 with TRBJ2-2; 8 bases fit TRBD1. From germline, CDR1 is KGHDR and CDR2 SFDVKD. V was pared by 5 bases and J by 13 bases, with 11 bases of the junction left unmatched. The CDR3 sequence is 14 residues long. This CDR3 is CATSGDRNTRGLFF. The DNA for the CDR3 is TGTGCCACCAGTGGGGACAGGAACACCAGGGGGCTGTTTTTT.

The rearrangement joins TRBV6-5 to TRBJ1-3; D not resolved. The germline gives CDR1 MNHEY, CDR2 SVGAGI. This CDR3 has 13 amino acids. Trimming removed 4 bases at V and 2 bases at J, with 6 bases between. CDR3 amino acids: CASSSLTGNTIYF. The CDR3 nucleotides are TGTGCCAGCAGTTCCTTAACTGGAAACACCATATATTTT.

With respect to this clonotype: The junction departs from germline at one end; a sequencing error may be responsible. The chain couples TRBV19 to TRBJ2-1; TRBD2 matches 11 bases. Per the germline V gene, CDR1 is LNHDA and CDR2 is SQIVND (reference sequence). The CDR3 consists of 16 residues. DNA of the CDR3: TGTGCCACGGAGACTAGCGGGGCCAGCTCCTACAATGAGCAGCTCTTC. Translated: CATETSGASSYNEQLF. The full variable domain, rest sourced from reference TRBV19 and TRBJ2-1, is DGGITQSPKYLFRKEGQNVTLSCEQNLNHDAMYWYRQDPGQGLRLIYYSQIVNDFQKGDIAEGYSVSREKKESFPLTVTSAQKNPTAFYLCATETSGASSYNEQLFGPGTRLTVL.

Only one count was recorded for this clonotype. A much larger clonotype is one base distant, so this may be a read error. Here the CDR3 DNA reads TGTGCCAGCAGCTTACAGCGGGGGGGGTACGAGCAGTGCTTC. Translating gives CASSLQRGGYEQCF. V and J are TRBV7-2 and TRBJ2-7; TRBD2 aligns across 10 bases. Germline assignment: CDR1 SGHTA and CDR2 FQGNSA. This CDR3 is built from 14 residues.

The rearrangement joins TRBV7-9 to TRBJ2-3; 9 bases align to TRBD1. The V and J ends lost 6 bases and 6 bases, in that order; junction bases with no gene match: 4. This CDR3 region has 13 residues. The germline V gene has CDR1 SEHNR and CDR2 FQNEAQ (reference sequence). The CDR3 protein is CASRRDRVDTQYF. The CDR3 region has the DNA TGTGCCAGCAGACGGGACAGGGTGGATACGCAGTATTTT.

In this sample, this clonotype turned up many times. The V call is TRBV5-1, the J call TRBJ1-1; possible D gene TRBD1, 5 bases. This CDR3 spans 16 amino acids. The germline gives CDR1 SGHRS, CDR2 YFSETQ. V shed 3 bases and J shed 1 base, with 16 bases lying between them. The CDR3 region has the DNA TGCGCCAGCAGCTGGCTGGGGGACCGACCGAACACTGAAGCTTTCTTT. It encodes CASSWLGDRPNTEAFF.

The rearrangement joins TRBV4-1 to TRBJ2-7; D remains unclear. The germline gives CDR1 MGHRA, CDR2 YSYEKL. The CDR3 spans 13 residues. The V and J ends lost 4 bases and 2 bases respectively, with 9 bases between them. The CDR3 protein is CASSRVLTYEQYF. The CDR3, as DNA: TGCGCCAGCAGCCGAGTCCTAACCTACGAGCAGTACTTC.

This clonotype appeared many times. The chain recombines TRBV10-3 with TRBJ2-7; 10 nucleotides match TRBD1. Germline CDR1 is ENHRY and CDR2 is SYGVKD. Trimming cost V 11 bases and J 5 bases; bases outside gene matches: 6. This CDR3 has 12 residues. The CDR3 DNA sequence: TGTGCCTCCCGACAGGGGGCCGACGAGCAGTACTTC. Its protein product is CASRQGADEQYF.

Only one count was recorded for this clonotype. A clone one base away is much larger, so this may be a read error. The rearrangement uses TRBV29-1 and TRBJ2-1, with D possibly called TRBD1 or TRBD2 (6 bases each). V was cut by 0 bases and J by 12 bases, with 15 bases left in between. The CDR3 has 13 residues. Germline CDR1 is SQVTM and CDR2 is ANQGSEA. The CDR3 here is CSVEEVGGTWQFF. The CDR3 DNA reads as TGCAGCGTTGAAGAGGTGGGGGGCACCTGGCAGTTCTTC.

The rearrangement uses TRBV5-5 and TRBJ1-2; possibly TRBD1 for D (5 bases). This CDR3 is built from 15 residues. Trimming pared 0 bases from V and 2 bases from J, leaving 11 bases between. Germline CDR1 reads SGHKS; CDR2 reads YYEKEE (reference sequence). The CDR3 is CASSLGSGRNYGYTF. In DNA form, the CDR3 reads TGTGCCAGCAGCTTGGGATCAGGGAGGAACTATGGCTACACCTTC.